This TCR beta chain was sequenced during a study of human T cells and chemical hapten exposure (dated by TCRdb to 2020 to 2022). About the full investigation: For sensitization, 2% DPC in acetone was applied to a roughly 2 cm by roughly 2 cm area of upper inner arm skin. Weekly therapeutic DPC doses were additionally applied to the scalp of patients throughout the roughly 23-week study period. Patch testing on the upper back used Finn chambers containing 0.01% DPC, with scoring done after 6 days according to International Contact Dermatitis Research Group standards. Most of the patients in the cohort were female, and the cohort covered alopecia areata with under or over 50% scalp involvement, alopecia totalis and alopecia universalis. Libraries were pooled for sequencing, and variation in per-sample TCR yields was attributed mainly to small differences in library volumes within the pool. This study followed changes in the peripheral blood TCR repertoire in vivo during primary and secondary sensitization of alopecia patients to the hapten diphenylcyclopropenone (DPC). Patient blood was sampled pre-sensitization (week 0) and at 2, 6 and about 24 weeks after DPC sensitization. Around 30 alopecia patients provided blood for TCR sequencing at one to four time points (pre-sensitization, 2, 6 and 24 weeks).

Trimming at the junction amounts to 6 bases on V and 0 bases on J, and the germline ends lie 15 bases apart. The germline V gene encodes CDR1 DFQATT and CDR2 SNEGSKA (reference sequence). Reading from cysteine to phenylalanine, the CDR3 counts 15 amino acids. Just the 45-base CDR3 DNA is kept, in frame starting at base 1. This clonotype was recorded a few times. There is no known antigen for this receptor. The sample holds no much larger clone one base away, and base qualities are not on file. Receptor libraries were prepared by RACE. Instrument used: NextSeq 500. Library preparation attached unique molecular identifiers to individual cDNA molecules for quantitative, reproducible TCR counting. Both TCR alpha and TCR beta chains were sequenced from each blood RNA sample. Per the authors' processing: The median number of TCRs per sample was roughly 94,000, ranging from about 23,224 to 750,000. V, J and CDR3 annotation of the TCR reads was performed with the Decombinator software suite. Every sample was subsampled to the same number of TCRs (28,000) for the PS versus PT1 abundance plots. TCRs were defined as expanded if absent before sensitization and observed at least eight times at the 2-week time point. TCRdb trimmed public reads at Q25 via fastp, called clones via MiXCR and kept in-frame beta chains. Each record represents a unique CDR3 protein, reported with the most common genes and DNA among its rows. These V and J calls are TCRdb output, not the study's own analysis. Present in this sample are more than 150,000 distinct CDR3 sequences, more than 12% of which were seen just once. The ten most abundant clones make up 1.7% of the sample.

What the work shows at the level of the full study, not this receptor alone: Patch test score was positively correlated with the number of PT1 expanded TCRs, with significance at thresholds 8, 16 and 32 but not at 4. Compared with pre-sensitization or healthy control sets, expanded TCRs formed significantly more large CDR3 similarity clusters, which is consistent with antigen-driven responses. Because all patients had alopecia, a presumed autoimmune disease, the immune response of the patients might differ from that of healthy individuals. The number of TCRs above 1 in 1000 frequency did not change with DPC sensitization; there was no evidence of global repertoire structure alterations. Repeated subsampling changed both the strength of the expansion versus patch-test correlation and the threshold at which the correlation became significant.

The meaning of the sample's time point label: patch test 1, 2 weeks after DPC sensitization. According to the study, the label for this sample's treatment or condition signals: therapeutic diphenylcyclopropenone sensitization with weekly scalp DPC. Blood at each patch-test visit was drawn before the patch test was applied. Eligible patients were aged 18 to 70, diagnosed with alopecia, deemed suitable for DPC therapy, and excluded if pregnant. Total RNA was isolated from unfractionated whole blood collected in Tempus Blood RNA tubes. This clonotype was sampled from a woman aged 30 to 39 with alopecia areata. Some clones in this sample may be carry-over from other donors' samples. The V gene is TRBV20-1 and the J gene is TRBJ2-4; the D gene is perhaps TRBD2, on 7 matching bases. Sequencing used whole blood, obtained in connection with sensitization to the hapten diphenylcyclopropenone (DPC). The CDR3 sequence is CSAGRRGQAKNIQYF. The DNA sequence follows: TGCAGTGCAGGGAGGCGGGGGCAAGCCAAAAACATTCAGTACTTC.